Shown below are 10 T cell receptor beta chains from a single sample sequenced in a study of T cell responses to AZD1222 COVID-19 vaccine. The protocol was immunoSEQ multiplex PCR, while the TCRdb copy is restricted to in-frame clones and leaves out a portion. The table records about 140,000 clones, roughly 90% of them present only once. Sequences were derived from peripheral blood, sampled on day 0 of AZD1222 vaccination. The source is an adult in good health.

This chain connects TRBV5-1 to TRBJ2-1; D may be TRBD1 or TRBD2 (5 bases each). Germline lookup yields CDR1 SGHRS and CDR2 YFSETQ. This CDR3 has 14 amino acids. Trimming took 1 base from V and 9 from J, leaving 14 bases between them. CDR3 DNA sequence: TGCGCCAGCAGCTTGTTAGAGGGGTTCGGTGAGCAGTTCTTC. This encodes CASSLLEGFGEQFF. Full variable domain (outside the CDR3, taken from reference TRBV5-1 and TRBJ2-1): KAGVTQTPRYLIKTRGQQVTLSCSPISGHRSVSWYQQTPGQGLQFLFEYFSETQRNKGNFPGRFSGRQFSNSRSEMNVSTLELGDSALYLCASSLLEGFGEQFFGPGTRLTVL.

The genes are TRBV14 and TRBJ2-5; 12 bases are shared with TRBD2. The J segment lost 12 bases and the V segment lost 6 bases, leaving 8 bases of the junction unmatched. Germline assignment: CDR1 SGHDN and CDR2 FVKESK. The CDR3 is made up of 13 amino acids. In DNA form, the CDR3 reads TGTGCCAGCAGACTAGCGGGAGGCCAGCGGGAGTACTTC. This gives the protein CASRLAGGQREYF. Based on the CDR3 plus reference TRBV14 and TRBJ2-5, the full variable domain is EAGVTQFPSHSVIEKGQTVTLRCDPISGHDNLYWYRRVMGKEIKFLLHFVKESKQDESGMPNNRFLAERTGGTYSTLKVQPAELEDSGVYFCASRLAGGQREYFGPGTRLLVL.

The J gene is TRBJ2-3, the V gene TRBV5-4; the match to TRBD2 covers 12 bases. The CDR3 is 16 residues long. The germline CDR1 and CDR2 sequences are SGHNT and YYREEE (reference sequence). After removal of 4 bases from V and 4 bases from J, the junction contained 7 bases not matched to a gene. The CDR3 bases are TGTGCCAGCAGCCAACTAGCGGGAGGACTCCCAGATACGCAGTATTTT. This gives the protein CASSQLAGGLPDTQYF. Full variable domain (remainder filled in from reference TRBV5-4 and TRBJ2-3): ETGVTQSPTHLIKTRGQQVTLRCSSQSGHNTVSWYQQALGQGPQFIFQYYREEENGRGNFPPRFSGLQFPNYSSELNVNALELDDSALYLCASSQLAGGLPDTQYFGPGTRLTVL.

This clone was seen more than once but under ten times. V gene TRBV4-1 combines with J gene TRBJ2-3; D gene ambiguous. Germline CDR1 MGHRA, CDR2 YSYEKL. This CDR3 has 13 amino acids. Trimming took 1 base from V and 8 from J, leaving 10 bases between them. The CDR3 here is CASSQGEQGTQYF. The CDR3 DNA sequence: TGCGCCAGCAGCCAAGGTGAACAAGGTACGCAGTATTTT.

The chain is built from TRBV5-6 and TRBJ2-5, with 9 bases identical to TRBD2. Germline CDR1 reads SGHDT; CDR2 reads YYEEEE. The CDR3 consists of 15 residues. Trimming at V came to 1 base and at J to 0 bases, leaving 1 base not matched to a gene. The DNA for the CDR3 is TGTGCCAGCAGCTTGAGCGGGGGGTACCAAGAGACCCAGTACTTC. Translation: CASSLSGGYQETQYF.

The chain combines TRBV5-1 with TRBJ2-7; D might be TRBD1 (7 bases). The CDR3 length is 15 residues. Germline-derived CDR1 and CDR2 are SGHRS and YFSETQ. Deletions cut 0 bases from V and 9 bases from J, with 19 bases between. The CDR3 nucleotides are TGCGCCAGCAGCTTGGAGGCGGGACAGTACGGTTTGCAGTACTTC. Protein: CASSLEAGQYGLQYF.

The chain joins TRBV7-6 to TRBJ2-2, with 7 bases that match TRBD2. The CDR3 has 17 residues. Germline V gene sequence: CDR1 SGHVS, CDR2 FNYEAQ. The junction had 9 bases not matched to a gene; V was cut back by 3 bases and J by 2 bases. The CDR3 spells CASSFVGREFNTGELFF. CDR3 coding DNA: TGTGCCAGCAGCTTCGTAGGGCGGGAGTTTAACACCGGGGAGCTGTTTTTT.

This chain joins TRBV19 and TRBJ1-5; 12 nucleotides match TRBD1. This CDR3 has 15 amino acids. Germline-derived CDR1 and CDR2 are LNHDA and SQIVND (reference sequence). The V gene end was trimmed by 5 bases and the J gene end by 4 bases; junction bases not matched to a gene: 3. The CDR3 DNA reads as TGTGCCAGTAGTGAGGGACAGGGGGCAAATCAGCCCCAGCATTTT. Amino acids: CASSEGQGANQPQHF.

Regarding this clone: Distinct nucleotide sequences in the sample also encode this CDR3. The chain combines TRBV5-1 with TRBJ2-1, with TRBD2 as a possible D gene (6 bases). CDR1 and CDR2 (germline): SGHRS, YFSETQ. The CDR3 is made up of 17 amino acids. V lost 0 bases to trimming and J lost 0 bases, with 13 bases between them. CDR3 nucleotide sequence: TGCGCCAGCAGCTTGGGCAGCGGGCCAAGCTCCTACAATGAGCAGTTCTTC. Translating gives CASSLGSGPSSYNEQFF.

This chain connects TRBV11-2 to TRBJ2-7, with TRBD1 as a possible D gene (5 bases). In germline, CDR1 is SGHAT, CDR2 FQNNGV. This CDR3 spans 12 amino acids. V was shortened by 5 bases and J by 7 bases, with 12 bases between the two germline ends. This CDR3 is CASSRAQGEQYF. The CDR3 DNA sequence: TGTGCCAGCAGCCGGGCCCAGGGAGAGCAGTACTTC.